This TCR beta chain was identified during a study of vaccination and CD4 T cells after COVID-19. Study background: Median time from COVID diagnosis to post-COVID sampling was about 14 weeks (35 to 161). Either a CEFX pool, an HIV-1 Nef pool, or no peptide was added to control cultures.

Oncomine TCR Beta short-read sequencing was applied to DNA from cultured CD4+ T cells. TCRdb re-called the PCR reads with MiXCR, one entry per CDR3 protein. The repertoire consists of fewer than 15,000 distinct CDR3 sequences, with 60% to 65% occurring once and the leading ten covering roughly an eighth. The CDR3 sequence is 16 residues long. Losses at the gene ends were 3 bases for V and 0 bases for J; bases not matched to a gene: 6. Germline V gives CDR1 KGHSH, CDR2 LQKENI. A word on this clonotype: Its antigen is unknown.

Treatment denoted: roughly nine-day PBMC culture with coronavirus spike peptide pools or control peptides (ViraFEST assay). With peptide pools, ViraFEST first expanded antigen-specific T cells and afterwards sequenced their TCRs. IL-2 (roughly 10 IU/ml) and peptide pools (roughly 10 ug/ml) were added to cultures of over 1.5 million PBMCs per well. Sequenced input: CD4+ T cells from blood, cultured in vitro. This chain uses TRBV18 with TRBJ2-3, with 7 bases that match TRBD1. This TCR derives from a human donor who had recovered from COVID-19. CDR3 loop: CASSPPQGLSTDTQYF. In nucleotides, the CDR3 is TGTGCCAGCTCACCTCCACAGGGGTTGAGCACAGATACGCAGTATTTT.